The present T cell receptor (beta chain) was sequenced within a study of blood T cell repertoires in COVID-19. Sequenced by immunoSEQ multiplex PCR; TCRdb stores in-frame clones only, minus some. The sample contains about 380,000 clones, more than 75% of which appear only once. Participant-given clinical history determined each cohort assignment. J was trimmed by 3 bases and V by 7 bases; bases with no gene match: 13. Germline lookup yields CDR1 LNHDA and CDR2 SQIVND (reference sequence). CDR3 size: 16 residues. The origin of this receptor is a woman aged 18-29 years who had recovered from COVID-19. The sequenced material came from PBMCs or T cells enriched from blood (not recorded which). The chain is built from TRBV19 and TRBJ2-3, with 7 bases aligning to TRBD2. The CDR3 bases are TGTGCCAGTACCCGTCTGGGGGGGGTACAAACAGATACGCAGTATTTT. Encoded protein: CASTRLGGVQTDTQYF.